This passage covers 2 T cell receptor beta chains from one sample sequenced in a study of T cell repertoires in ileal Crohn's disease (dated by TCRdb to about 2019). Library construction relied on the immunoSEQ multiplex PCR assay. Here the immuneACCESS table is served through TCRdb, limited to in-frame sequences with V and J called. Missing clones are a known gap in these copies; in checked studies unresolved V genes cover under half, and the rest lacks a known reason. In this sample the table shows roughly 13,000 clones, around 80% of which occur a single time. The top ten clones comprise approximately 13% of the sample. In the paper's terms, the time point label means: inflamed ileum from the surgical specimen. Sequencing was carried out using ileal tissue. Receptors originate from an adult with Crohn's disease.

This clone was counted once. The chain uses TRBV6-5 and TRBJ2-2; TRBD1 matches at 10 bases. There are 16 residues in the CDR3. Germline V lookup: CDR1 MNHEY, CDR2 SVGAGI. J lost 3 bases, V lost 4 bases, and 5 bases had no gene match. In DNA, the CDR3 is TGTGCCAGCAGTTCCCGACAGGGGGCAGACACCGGGGAGCTGTTTTTT. Residues: CASSSRQGADTGELFF.

The chain employs TRBV27 and TRBJ2-7, with TRBD1 identical over 8 bases. Germline lookup yields CDR1 MNHEY and CDR2 SMNVEV (reference sequence). Trimming at V came to 5 bases and at J to 0 bases, leaving 9 bases not matched to a gene. The CDR3 loop spans 16 amino acids. The CDR3 sequence: CASSQPITGGSYEQYF. The CDR3, as DNA: TGTGCCAGCAGTCAACCTATTACAGGGGGCTCCTACGAGCAGTACTTC.